The 31 T cell receptor beta chains in this list originate from one sample, sequenced in a study. Each CDR3 protein is one row after TCRdb ran MiXCR on the 5' RACE reads. The data hold just under 65,000 distinct CDR3 sequences, with around a fifth observed a single time. The sequencing input was memory CD4+ T cells sorted from a lymph node. Subset noted: memory CD4+ T cells, CD4+CD45RO+CD25-. All receptors derive from a female donor with breast cancer.

In this sample, this clonotype turned up many times. The rearrangement uses TRBV20-1 and TRBJ1-2, with TRBD1 matching 7 bases. The CDR3 length is 14 residues. V lost 6 bases, J lost 4 bases, and 11 bases stayed unmatched. CDR1 DFQATT and CDR2 SNEGSKA come from the germline V gene (reference sequence). In DNA form, the CDR3 reads TGCAGTGCCCCGAGGGACAGCGGGTTCTATGGCTACACCTTC. Protein: CSAPRDSGFYGYTF.

This clonotype was detected a few times. The V gene is TRBV7-2, the J gene TRBJ1-1, with unresolved D. The CDR3 contains 16 residues. Trimming cost V 0 bases and J 4 bases, with 15 bases left between them. The germline CDR1 and CDR2 sequences are SGHTA and FQGNSA. CDR3 region: CASSLADPGRGTEAFF. As DNA, the CDR3 is TGTGCCAGCAGCTTAGCCGACCCAGGACGAGGCACTGAAGCTTTCTTT.

The chain employs TRBV20-1 and TRBJ2-4; D is perhaps TRBD2 (6 bases). CDR3 length equals 13 residues. The V and J ends lost 3 bases and 6 bases respectively, with 12 bases between them. Germline CDR1 is DFQATT and CDR2 is SNEGSKA (reference sequence). The CDR3, as DNA: TGCAGTGCTAGTGCGGGGATCACAAACATTCAGTACTTC. Translation: CSASAGITNIQYF.

The chain couples TRBV20-1 to TRBJ2-1; 9 nucleotides align to TRBD2. V gave up 5 bases and J gave up 8 bases; unmatched junction bases: 13. The germline V gene encodes CDR1 DFQATT and CDR2 SNEGSKA (reference sequence). The CDR3 runs 15 residues. CDR3 nucleotides: TGCAGTGCTCCTGCCTCGCGGGGGGGTAGTGATGAGCAGTTCTTC. Amino acid sequence: CSAPASRGGSDEQFF.

This clonotype came up a few times. V and J are TRBV7-8 and TRBJ1-2; a weak D match, TRBD1 (5 bases). CDR1 and CDR2 from the germline V gene are SGHVS and FQNEAQ. V was cut by 8 bases and J by 6 bases, with 10 bases left in between. The CDR3 consists of 11 residues. The CDR3 sequence is CASGWDHGYTF. DNA for the CDR3: TGTGCCAGCGGGTGGGACCATGGCTACACCTTC.

This clonotype was seen repeatedly, ten times or more. This sequence joins TRBV4-3 and TRBJ2-5; possibly TRBD1 for D (6 bases). Germline-derived CDR1 and CDR2 are LGHNA and YSLEER. This CDR3 comprises 14 residues. Trimming removed 2 bases from V and 4 bases from J, with 11 bases in between. DNA for the CDR3: TGCGCCAGCAGCCAACGAGTAGGGGGAGAGACCCAGTACTTC. Translating gives CASSQRVGGETQYF.

This chain uses TRBV19 with TRBJ1-2; D gene ambiguous. The germline gives CDR1 LNHDA, CDR2 SQIVND (reference sequence). V lost 4 bases, J lost 2 bases, and 8 bases lay in between. This CDR3 contains 13 residues. DNA for the CDR3: TGTGCCAGTAGTAGTGGTACCAACTATGGCTACACCTTC. Its protein is CASSSGTNYGYTF.

This clonotype has more than one count but fewer than ten. The rearrangement links TRBV5-1 to TRBJ2-3, with 7 nucleotides matching TRBD2. Germline loops: CDR1 SGHRS, CDR2 YFSETQ. V gave up 1 base and J gave up 2 bases; unmatched junction bases: 7. CDR3 size: 16 residues. DNA for the CDR3: TGCGCCAGCAGCTTGATGGCTAGCGGAAACACAGATACGCAGTATTTT. Amino acid sequence: CASSLMASGNTDTQYF. Complete variable domain (other parts from reference TRBV5-1 and TRBJ2-3): KAGVTQTPRYLIKTRGQQVTLSCSPISGHRSVSWYQQTPGQGLQFLFEYFSETQRNKGNFPGRFSGRQFSNSRSEMNVSTLELGDSALYLCASSLMASGNTDTQYFGPGTRLTVL.

This clonotype has only a few counts. The V call is TRBV5-1, the J call TRBJ1-2; 7 positions match TRBD1. Trimming removed 0 bases from V and 3 bases from J; junction bases left unmatched: 8. The CDR3 is 16 residues long. Germline loops: CDR1 SGHRS, CDR2 YFSETQ. The CDR3 region has the DNA TGCGCCAGCAGCTTGGATCTGAAGGGGGCAGACTATGGCTACACCTTC. As protein: CASSLDLKGADYGYTF. Full variable domain (outside the CDR3, taken from reference TRBV5-1 and TRBJ1-2): KAGVTQTPRYLIKTRGQQVTLSCSPISGHRSVSWYQQTPGQGLQFLFEYFSETQRNKGNFPGRFSGRQFSNSRSEMNVSTLELGDSALYLCASSLDLKGADYGYTFGSGTRLTVV.

A single count supports this clonotype. The missing conserved phenylalanine or tryptophan at the end of this CDR3 makes a read error likely. The V call is TRBV9, the J call TRBJ2-7; 7 nucleotides agree with TRBD1. The CDR3 consists of 15 residues. V lost 3 bases to trimming and J lost 3 bases; unmatched junction nucleotides: 9. CDR1 is SGDLS, CDR2 YYNGEE, per germline. The CDR3 DNA reads as TGTGCCAGCAGCGAGGCAGGGGGAGAGGACTACGAGCAGTACCTC. Its protein product is CASSEAGGEDYEQYL.

Of note for this clonotype: Mismatch with germline at one junction end may stem from a read error. V and J are TRBV5-1 and TRBJ2-1; D is possibly TRBD1 or TRBD2 (5 bases each). Germline V gene data show CDR1 as SGHRS and CDR2 as YFSETQ. The CDR3 is 17 amino acids. The CDR3: CASNLGAISANYNEQFF. The CDR3 nucleotides are TGCGCCAGCAACCTCGGGGCTATCTCGGCTAATTACAACGAGCAGTTCTTC.

The sample holds many counts of this clonotype. V is TRBV5-1 and J is TRBJ2-2; 7 bases line up with TRBD1. The CDR3 has 15 amino acids. The V segment lost 6 bases and the J segment 3 bases; nucleotides outside the gene matches: 8. Germline values: CDR1 SGHRS, CDR2 YFSETQ. CDR3 DNA: TGCGCCAGCAAATACACAGGGGATGACACCGGGGAGCTGTTTTTT. Its translation: CASKYTGDDTGELFF.

This clonotype was counted ten times or more. This chain uses TRBV5-1 with TRBJ2-5, with a tentative D call TRBD1 (5 bases). Germline assignment: CDR1 SGHRS and CDR2 YFSETQ. V lost 4 bases, J lost 3 bases, and 16 bases lay in between. The CDR3 loop spans 15 amino acids. CDR3 protein: CASSPLRQGKETQYF. CDR3 DNA sequence: TGCGCCAGCAGCCCTCTCCGGCAGGGTAAAGAGACCCAGTACTTC. Complete variable domain (other parts from reference TRBV5-1 and TRBJ2-5): KAGVTQTPRYLIKTRGQQVTLSCSPISGHRSVSWYQQTPGQGLQFLFEYFSETQRNKGNFPGRFSGRQFSNSRSEMNVSTLELGDSALYLCASSPLRQGKETQYFGPGTRLLVL.

V is TRBV9 and J is TRBJ2-1; 7 bases fit TRBD2. The CDR3 runs to 16 residues. The trim removed 4 bases at V and 5 bases at J, leaving 12 bases unmatched. The germline gives CDR1 SGDLS, CDR2 YYNGEE. CDR3 bases: TGTGCCAGCAGCTTTCGTATAGCGGGTTCGAACAATGAGCAGTTCTTC. Translation: CASSFRIAGSNNEQFF.

V gene TRBV24-1 combines with J gene TRBJ2-7; D is unresolved. This CDR3 spans 11 amino acids. Trimming removed 0 bases at V and 6 bases at J, with 2 bases between. In germline, CDR1 is KGHDR, CDR2 SFDVKD. The CDR3: CATSDLREQYF. The DNA of the CDR3 is TGTGCCACCAGTGATTTGCGCGAGCAGTACTTC.

The rearrangement links TRBV20-1 to TRBJ1-1, with TRBD1 as a possible D gene (6 bases). This CDR3 has 12 amino acids. Germline lookup yields CDR1 DFQATT and CDR2 SNEGSKA (reference sequence). CDR3 in DNA: TGCAGGCCACAGGGCGGTGGGGGTGAAGCTTTCTTT. Amino acids: CRPQGGGGEAFF.

The chain has TRBV6-2 or TRBV6-3 and TRBJ1-2; tentative D call: TRBD1 (6 bases). This CDR3 has 13 residues. Germline V gene sequence: CDR1 MNHEY, CDR2 SVGEGT. The V gene lost 6 bases and the J gene lost 3 bases, with 11 bases spanning the gap. The chain's CDR3 is CASSDRTDYGYTF. The CDR3 nucleotides read TGTGCCAGCAGCGACAGGACGGACTATGGCTACACCTTC.

The rearrangement uses TRBV4-2 and TRBJ1-6; TRBD1 might be the D (5 bases). The V end lost 1 base, the J end lost 7 bases, and 8 bases lay between the germline ends. CDR1 is LGHNA, CDR2 YNFKEQ, per germline. This CDR3 has 14 residues. This chain's CDR3 is CASSQVGANSPLHF. In DNA, the CDR3 is TGTGCCAGCAGCCAAGTTGGGGCGAATTCACCCCTCCACTTT.

V gene TRBV20-1 combines with J gene TRBJ2-5; D is ambiguous. V lost 0 bases, J lost 0 bases, and 11 bases lay in between. The CDR3 is 15 amino acids. Germline V gene data show CDR1 as DFQATT and CDR2 as SNEGSKA (reference sequence). Written as DNA, the CDR3 is TGCAGTGCTAGAGATAATGCCCCGTACCAAGAGACCCAGTACTTC. Translating it yields CSARDNAPYQETQYF.

This clonotype was counted at least ten times. The chain uses TRBV15 and TRBJ1-5, with D unresolved. V was trimmed by 4 bases and J by 6 bases, leaving 13 bases between them. Germline V gives CDR1 LNHNV, CDR2 YYDKDF (reference sequence). This CDR3 region has 14 residues. The CDR3 here is CATSNPTAGQPQHF. Written as DNA, the CDR3 is TGTGCCACCAGCAACCCTACGGCGGGTCAGCCCCAGCATTTT.

This clonotype was counted between two and nine times. V usage is TRBV7-2 and J usage is TRBJ2-7; D is undetermined. The V end was cut by 0 bases, the J end by 1 base, with 19 bases between. The CDR3 runs 18 residues. The germline V gene has CDR1 SGHTA and CDR2 FQGNSA. The CDR3 DNA reads TGTGCCAGCAGCTTAGCGACGGGTAACAGAGACTTTTCCTACGAGCAGTACTTC. Protein product: CASSLATGNRDFSYEQYF.

This chain joins TRBV28 and TRBJ1-2, with 8 bases that match TRBD1. The CDR3 has 14 amino acids. With 5 bases clipped from V and 8 bases from J, the junction kept 10 bases outside the gene matches. The germline CDR1 and CDR2 sequences are MDHEN and SYDVKM. The CDR3 bases are TGTGCCAGCAGTACCCGACAGGGGATGGGGGGCTACACCTTC. Amino acids: CASSTRQGMGGYTF.

This clonotype appeared a few times. This sequence joins TRBV6-1 and TRBJ2-3; 8 bases map to TRBD1. Per germline, CDR1 MNHNS and CDR2 SASEGT. The CDR3 has 15 amino acids. With 7 bases clipped from V and 1 base from J, the junction kept 7 bases outside the gene matches. CDR3 sequence: CASNGQGGGTDTQYF. In DNA, the CDR3 is TGTGCCAGCAACGGACAGGGTGGGGGCACAGATACGCAGTATTTT.

The chain uses TRBV29-1 and TRBJ2-1; no reliable D call. V was pared by 8 bases and J by 8 bases, with 10 bases between. There are 10 residues in the CDR3. Germline CDR1 is SQVTM and CDR2 is ANQGSEA. The CDR3 coding sequence is TGCAGCACCCTAAGCGATGAGCAGTTCTTC. Residues: CSTLSDEQFF.

The chain carries TRBV5-6 and TRBJ2-7; no clear D. The CDR3 consists of 13 residues. Germline CDR1 and CDR2: SGHDT and YYEEEE. V lost 4 bases and J 7 bases, leaving 15 bases between the germline ends. CDR3 nucleotide sequence: TGTGCCAGCAGCGCCAGCAGGAGAGATGAGCAGTACTTC. Amino acid sequence: CASSASRRDEQYF.

Points on this clonotype: The junction and the germline gene differ at one end; a read error may be behind it. The chain has TRBV12-3 or TRBV12-4 and TRBJ2-1; 12 bases map to TRBD2. The CDR3 is 16 amino acids. CDR3 region: CASSPLRLAGDNEQFF. In nucleotides, the CDR3 is TGTGCTAGCAGCCCCCTGAGACTAGCGGGAGATAATGAGCAGTTCTTC.

The table lists this clonotype with many counts. CDR3 in amino acids: CAITPRSGGALSEQFF. In DNA, the CDR3 is TGTGCCATCACGCCACGAAGCGGGGGGGCCCTGAGTGAGCAGTTCTTC. The chain has TRBV10-3 and TRBJ2-1, with 10 bases lining up with TRBD2. V trimming: 7 bases; J trimming: 9 bases; junction bases outside the gene matches: 15. The CDR3 consists of 16 residues. Germline CDR1 and CDR2: ENHRY and SYGVKD.

The chain couples TRBV28 to TRBJ2-1; 10 nucleotides align to TRBD2. The CDR3 is made up of 13 amino acids. Germline V gives CDR1 MDHEN, CDR2 SYDVKM. The V gene end was trimmed by 8 bases and the J gene end by 4 bases; junction bases not matched to a gene: 2. DNA for the CDR3: TGTGCCAGCGGGACTAGCGTATACAATGAGCAGTTCTTC. Amino acids: CASGTSVYNEQFF.

This clonotype was observed many times. The CDR3: CASSLGAGGGTNSPLHF. CDR3 nucleotides: TGTGCCAGCAGCTTAGGAGCCGGTGGGGGGACGAATTCACCCCTCCACTTT. The V and J genes are TRBV7-9 and TRBJ1-6; D perhaps matches TRBD1 (5 bases). The germline gives CDR1 SEHNR, CDR2 FQNEAQ (reference sequence). There are 17 residues in the CDR3. V dropped 1 base and J dropped 7 bases, with 17 bases sitting between them.

Details on this clonotype: A much bigger clone sits one base away, suggesting this may be a read error. The rearrangement links TRBV11-3 to TRBJ2-7, with TRBD1 matching over 8 bases. The junction had 9 bases not matched to a gene; V was cut back by 5 bases and J by 0 bases. Germline values: CDR1 SGHNT, CDR2 YENEEA. This CDR3 is built from 16 residues. DNA for the CDR3: TGTGCCAGCAGCCCCCAGGGGGCGGGGTTCTCCTACGAGCAGTACTTC. Translation gives CASSPQGAGFSYEQYF. Using reference TRBV11-3 and TRBJ2-7 for the parts outside the CDR3, the full variable domain is EAGVVQSPRYKIIEKKQPVAFWCNPISGHNTLYWYLQNLGQGPELLIRYENEEAVDDSQLPKDRFSAERLKGVDSTLKIQPAELGDSAVYLCASSPQGAGFSYEQYFGPGTRLTVT.

A note on this clonotype: The junction shows a germline mismatch at one end, possibly a read error. This chain uses TRBV7-9 with TRBJ1-2; no definite D call. This CDR3 region has 13 residues. Germline lookup yields CDR1 SEHNR and CDR2 FQNEAQ (reference sequence). As DNA, the CDR3 is TGTGCCAGCAGTCTAACCGATTCATATGGCTACGCCTTC. This gives the protein CASSLTDSYGYAF.